The T cell receptor beta chain described here comes from a study of graft-versus-host responses after intestinal transplantation. In the study overall: For two to four years after anti-thymocyte globulin induction, all recipients took tacrolimus and steroids. General observations from the study: Graft-donor T cell macrochimerism coincided with high graft-versus-host to host-versus-graft clonal ratios in allografts. GvH clones turned up in recipient marrow; some had shown up first in ileum or blood. Levels of circulating GvH clones at their peak were associated with early post-transplant HvG declines.

With respect to this clone: No antigen is known for it.

Produced via immunoSEQ multiplex PCR; TCRdb's table is partial and in-frame only. The table shows over 75,000 clones, with about nine tenths occurring only once. CDR1 and CDR2 (germline): LNHDA, SQIVND (reference sequence). Trimming took off 4 bases at V and 8 bases at J, with 17 bases between the two ends. CDR3 size: 14 residues. Sequenced material: unstimulated CD4+ T cells sorted from spleen or lymph node cells, taken before transplant. V usage is TRBV19 and J usage is TRBJ1-2; TRBD1 is a possible D gene (5 bases). The TCR sequence derives from a human donor who was the organ donor for an intestinal transplant. The CDR3 protein is CASSSQGLSTGYTF. CDR3 DNA sequence: TGTGCCAGTAGTAGCCAGGGTTTGTCTACCGGCTACACCTTC.